This TCR beta chain comes out of a study of blood T cell repertoires in COVID-19 (TCRdb year 2020). Looking at the study overall: Samples covering the acute and convalescent phases of COVID-19 were provided by collaborators in the United States, Italy and Spain. Samples were obtained from the ongoing ImmuneRACE study (first 160 participants) and from 1,254 subjects provided by 6 global collaborators. The repertoires were released in a freely available public database intended as a resource for research on the immune response to SARS-CoV-2. The sample metadata nearly always contained a de-identified subject ID, COVID-19 status, age in years and sex. HLA class I and class II types, where available, came from metadata supplied by the sample provider rather than from assay-based typing. The dataset comprised deeply sampled blood TCRbeta repertoires from subjects exposed to, actively infected with, or recovered from COVID-19. The material from the prospective study consisted of cDNA or gDNA derived from T cells, B-cell-depleted T cells, or PBMCs.

Concerning this clone: Its antigen is unknown. Per-base qualities were not stored, and no clone one base away is much larger.

Whole blood was collected in K2EDTA tubes by collaborating institutions according to the institutions' own protocols. For TCRbeta analysis, collaborators shipped samples as frozen whole blood, isolated PBMCs, or DNA extracted from either of those sample types. Deletion took 6 bases off V and 4 bases off J, with a span of 16 bases between the germline ends. Taken from the germline V gene (reference sequence), the CDR1 and CDR2 loops are LNHDA and SQIVND. The CDR3 runs 15 amino acids, cysteine and phenylalanine included. Just CDR3 DNA is preserved here, 45 bases in frame from base 1. On the study overall, not on this receptor specifically: How much clinical and demographic metadata was included differed by source and by participant, and the metadata was provided uncurated.

The immunoSEQ Assay, a bias-controlled multiplex PCR, was used to amplify TCRbeta CDR3 regions from genomic DNA. Turning to the authors' computational methods: Nucleated cell counts per sample were estimated from amplification of reference gene primers within the assay. To quantify the absolute abundance of each unique TCRbeta CDR3 rearrangement, sequence reads were collapsed and filtered. For each sample, productive Simpson clonality was calculated by taking the square root of Simpson's diversity index across productive rearrangements. TCRdb stores this immuneACCESS table with in-frame sequences only. Part of the clones is absent; in the studies checked, under half of the shortfall reflects unresolved V genes, and no reason is known for the rest. V and J calls and clone size are those listed in that table; D and trimming were worked out from the DNA. Here the sample has 150,000 to 200,000 clones; roughly 70% occur a single time. The ten most abundant clones make up about 3% of the sample.

The TCR originated in a woman over 75 with acute or convalescent COVID-19. The V and J genes are TRBV19 and TRBJ1-5; the D gene identity is not certain. The sequenced material came from peripheral blood. The DNA sequence is TGTGCCAGTAGACCCTGGTCTCCACGGAATCAGCCCCAGCATTTT. It is translated as CASRPWSPRNQPQHF.